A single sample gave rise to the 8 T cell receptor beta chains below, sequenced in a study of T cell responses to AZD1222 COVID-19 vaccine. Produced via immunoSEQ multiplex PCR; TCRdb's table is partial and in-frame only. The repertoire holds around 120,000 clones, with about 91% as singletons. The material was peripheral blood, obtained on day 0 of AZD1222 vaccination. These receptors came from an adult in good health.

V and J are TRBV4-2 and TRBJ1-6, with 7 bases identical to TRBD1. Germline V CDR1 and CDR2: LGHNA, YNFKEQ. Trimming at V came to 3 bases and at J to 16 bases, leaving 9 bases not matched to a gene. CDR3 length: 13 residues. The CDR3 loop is CASSQRGQPHLHF. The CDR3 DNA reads TGTGCCAGCAGCCAGAGGGGACAGCCACATCTCCACTTT.

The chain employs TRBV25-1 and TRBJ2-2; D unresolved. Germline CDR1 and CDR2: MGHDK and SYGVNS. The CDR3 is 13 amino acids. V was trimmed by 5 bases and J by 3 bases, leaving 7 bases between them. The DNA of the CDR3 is TGTGCCAGCAGTACCCTCTACACCGGGGAGCTGTTTTTT. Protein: CASSTLYTGELFF. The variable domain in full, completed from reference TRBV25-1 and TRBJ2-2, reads EADIYQTPRYLVIGTGKKITLECSQTMGHDKMYWYQQDPGMELHLIHYSYGVNSTEKGDLSSESTVSRIRTEHFPLTLESARPSHTSQYLCASSTLYTGELFFGEGSRLTVL.

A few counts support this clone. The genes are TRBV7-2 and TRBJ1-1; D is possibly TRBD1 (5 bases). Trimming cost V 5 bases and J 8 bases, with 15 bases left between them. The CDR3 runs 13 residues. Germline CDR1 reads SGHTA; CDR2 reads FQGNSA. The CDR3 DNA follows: TGTGCCAGCAGCACCTTAGGGGTTTTAGAAGCTTTCTTT. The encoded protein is CASSTLGVLEAFF.

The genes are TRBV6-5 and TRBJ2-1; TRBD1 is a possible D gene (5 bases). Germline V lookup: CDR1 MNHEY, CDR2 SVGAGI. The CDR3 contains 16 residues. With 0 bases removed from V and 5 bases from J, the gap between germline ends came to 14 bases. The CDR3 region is CASSYSDGQGNNEQFF. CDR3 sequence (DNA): TGTGCCAGCAGTTACTCTGACGGGCAGGGCAACAATGAGCAGTTCTTC.

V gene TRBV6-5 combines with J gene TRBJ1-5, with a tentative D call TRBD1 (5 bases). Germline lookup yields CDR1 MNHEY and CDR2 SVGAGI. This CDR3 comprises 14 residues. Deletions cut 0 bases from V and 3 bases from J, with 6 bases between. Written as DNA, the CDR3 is TGTGCCAGCAGTTACTCGACAGTCAATCAGCCCCAGCATTTT. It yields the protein CASSYSTVNQPQHF.

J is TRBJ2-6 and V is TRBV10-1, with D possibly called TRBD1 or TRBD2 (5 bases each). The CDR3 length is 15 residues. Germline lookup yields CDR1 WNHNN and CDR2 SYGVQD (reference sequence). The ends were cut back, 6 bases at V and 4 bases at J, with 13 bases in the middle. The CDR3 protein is CASSPRGSGANVLTF. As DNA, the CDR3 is TGCGCCAGCAGCCCGAGGGGCTCGGGGGCCAACGTCCTGACTTTC.

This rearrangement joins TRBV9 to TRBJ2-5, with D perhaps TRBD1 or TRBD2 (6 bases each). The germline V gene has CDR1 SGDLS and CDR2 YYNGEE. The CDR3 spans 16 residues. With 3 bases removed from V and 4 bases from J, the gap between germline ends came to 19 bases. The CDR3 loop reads CASSEGGGLDGETQYF. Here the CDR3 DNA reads TGTGCCAGCAGCGAGGGGGGCGGGCTGGATGGAGAGACCCAGTACTTC.

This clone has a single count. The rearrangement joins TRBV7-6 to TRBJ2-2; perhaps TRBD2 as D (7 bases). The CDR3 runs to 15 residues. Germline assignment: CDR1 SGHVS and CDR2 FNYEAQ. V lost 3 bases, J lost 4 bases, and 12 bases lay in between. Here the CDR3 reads CASSFVGGGTGELFF. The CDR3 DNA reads TGTGCCAGCAGCTTCGTGGGAGGGGGCACCGGGGAGCTGTTTTTT.